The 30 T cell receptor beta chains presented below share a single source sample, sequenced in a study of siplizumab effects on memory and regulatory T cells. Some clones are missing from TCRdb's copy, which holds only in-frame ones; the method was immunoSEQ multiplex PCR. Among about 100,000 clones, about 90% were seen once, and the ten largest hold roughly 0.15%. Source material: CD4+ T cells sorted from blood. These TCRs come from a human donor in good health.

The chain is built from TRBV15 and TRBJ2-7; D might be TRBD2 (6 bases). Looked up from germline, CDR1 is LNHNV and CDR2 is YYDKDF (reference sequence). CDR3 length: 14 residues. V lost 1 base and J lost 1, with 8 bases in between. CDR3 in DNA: TGTGCCACCAGCAGAGGACGGGAGTCCTACGAGCAGTACTTC. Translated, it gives CATSRGRESYEQYF.

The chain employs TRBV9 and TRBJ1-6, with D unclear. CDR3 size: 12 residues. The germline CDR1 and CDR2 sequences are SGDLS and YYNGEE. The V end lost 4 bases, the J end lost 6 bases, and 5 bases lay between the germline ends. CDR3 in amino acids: CASSIGNSPLHF. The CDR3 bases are TGTGCCAGCAGCATCGGTAATTCACCCCTCCACTTT. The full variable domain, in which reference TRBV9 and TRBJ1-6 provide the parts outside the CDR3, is DSGVTQTPKHLITATGQRVTLRCSPRSGDLSVYWYQQSLDQGLQFLIQYYNGEERAKGNILERFSAQQFPDLHSELNLSSLELGDSALYFCASSIGNSPLHFGNGTRLTVT.

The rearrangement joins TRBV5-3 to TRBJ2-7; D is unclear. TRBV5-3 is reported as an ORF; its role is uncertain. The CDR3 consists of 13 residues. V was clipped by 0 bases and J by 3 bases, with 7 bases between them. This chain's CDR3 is CARSLEVIYEQYF. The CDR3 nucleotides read TGTGCCAGAAGCTTGGAAGTGATCTACGAGCAGTACTTC.

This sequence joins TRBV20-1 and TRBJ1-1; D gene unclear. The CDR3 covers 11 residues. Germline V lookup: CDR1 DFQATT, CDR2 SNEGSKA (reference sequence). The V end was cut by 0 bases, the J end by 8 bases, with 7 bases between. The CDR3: CSAREDDEAFF. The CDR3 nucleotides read TGCAGTGCTAGAGAAGATGACGAAGCTTTCTTT.

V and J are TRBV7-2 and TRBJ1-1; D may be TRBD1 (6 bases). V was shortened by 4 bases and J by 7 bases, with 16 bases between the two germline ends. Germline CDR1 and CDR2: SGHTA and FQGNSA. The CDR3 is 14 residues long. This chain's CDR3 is CASSSPRFRGEAFF. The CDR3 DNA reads TGTGCCAGCAGCTCCCCCCGATTCAGGGGTGAAGCTTTCTTT.

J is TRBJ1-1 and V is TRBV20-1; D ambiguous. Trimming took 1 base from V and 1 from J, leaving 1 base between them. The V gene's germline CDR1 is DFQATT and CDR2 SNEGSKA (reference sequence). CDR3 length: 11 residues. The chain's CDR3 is CSARANTEAFF. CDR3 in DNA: TGCAGTGCTAGAGCGAACACTGAAGCTTTCTTT.

The CDR3 region is CASTRGTGRGTDTQYF. In DNA form, the CDR3 reads TGTGCCAGTACCCGCGGGACAGGGAGGGGAACAGATACGCAGTATTTT. V gene TRBV19 combines with J gene TRBJ2-3; TRBD1 matches at 9 bases. This CDR3 contains 16 residues. Germline V gives CDR1 LNHDA, CDR2 SQIVND (reference sequence). The trim removed 7 bases at V and 3 bases at J, leaving 11 bases unmatched.

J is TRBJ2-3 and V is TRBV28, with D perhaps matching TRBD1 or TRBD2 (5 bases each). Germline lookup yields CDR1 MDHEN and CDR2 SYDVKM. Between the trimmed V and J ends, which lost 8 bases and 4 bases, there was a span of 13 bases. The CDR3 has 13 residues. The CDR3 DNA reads TGTGCCAGCCTCCGATCGGGGCCAGATACGCAGTATTTT. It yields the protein CASLRSGPDTQYF.

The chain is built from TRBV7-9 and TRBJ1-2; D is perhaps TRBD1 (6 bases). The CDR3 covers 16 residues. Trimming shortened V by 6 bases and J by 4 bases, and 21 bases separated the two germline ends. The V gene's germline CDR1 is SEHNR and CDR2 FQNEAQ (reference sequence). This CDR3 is CASSYFPAQGSYGYTF. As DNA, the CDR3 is TGTGCCAGCAGTTACTTCCCGGCCCAGGGGAGCTATGGCTACACCTTC.

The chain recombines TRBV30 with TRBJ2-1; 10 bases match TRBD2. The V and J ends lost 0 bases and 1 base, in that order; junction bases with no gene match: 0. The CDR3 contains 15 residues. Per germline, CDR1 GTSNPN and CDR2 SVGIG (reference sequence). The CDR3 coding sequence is TGTGCCTGGAGTGTGACTAGCGGGTCCTACAATGAGCAGTTCTTC. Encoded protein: CAWSVTSGSYNEQFF. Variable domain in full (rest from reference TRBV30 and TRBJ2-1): SQTIHQWPATLVQPVGSPLSLECTVEGTSNPNLYWYRQAAGRGLQLLFYSVGIGQISSEVPQNLSASRPQDRQFILSSKKLLLSDSGFYLCAWSVTSGSYNEQFFGPGTRLTVL.

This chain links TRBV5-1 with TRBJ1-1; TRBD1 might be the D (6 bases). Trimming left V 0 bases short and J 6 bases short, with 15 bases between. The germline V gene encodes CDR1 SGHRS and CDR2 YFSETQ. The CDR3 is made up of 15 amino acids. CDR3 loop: CASSLVAGELAEAFF. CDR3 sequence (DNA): TGCGCCAGCAGCTTGGTAGCAGGGGAGTTAGCTGAAGCTTTCTTT.

As DNA, the CDR3 is TGTGCCAGTATGGAAGCAGGGGTCTCCTACAATGAGCAGTTCTTC. It specifies CASMEAGVSYNEQFF. The chain couples TRBV19 to TRBJ2-1; D might be TRBD1 (6 bases). The CDR3 spans 15 residues. Germline-derived CDR1 and CDR2 are LNHDA and SQIVND (reference sequence). Trimming took off 7 bases at V and 0 bases at J, with 13 bases between the two ends. Based on the CDR3 plus reference TRBV19 and TRBJ2-1, the full variable domain is DGGITQSPKYLFRKEGQNVTLSCEQNLNHDAMYWYRQDPGQGLRLIYYSQIVNDFQKGDIAEGYSVSREKKESFPLTVTSAQKNPTAFYLCASMEAGVSYNEQFFGPGTRLTVL.

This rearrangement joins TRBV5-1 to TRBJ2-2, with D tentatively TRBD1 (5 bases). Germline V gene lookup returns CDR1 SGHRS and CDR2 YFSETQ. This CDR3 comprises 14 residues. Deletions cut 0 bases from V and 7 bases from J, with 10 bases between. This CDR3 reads CASSLAAGRGELFF. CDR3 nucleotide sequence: TGCGCCAGCAGCTTGGCCGCAGGGCGCGGGGAGCTGTTTTTT.

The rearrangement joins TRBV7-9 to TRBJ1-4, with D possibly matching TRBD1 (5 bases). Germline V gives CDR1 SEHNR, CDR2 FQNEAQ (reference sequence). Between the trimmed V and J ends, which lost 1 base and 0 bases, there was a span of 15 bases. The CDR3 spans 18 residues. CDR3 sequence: CASSLVRGGSATNEKLFF. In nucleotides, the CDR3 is TGTGCCAGCAGCTTAGTTCGCGGGGGATCTGCAACTAATGAAAAACTGTTTTTT. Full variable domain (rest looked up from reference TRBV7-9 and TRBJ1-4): DTGVSQNPRHKITKRGQNVTFRCDPISEHNRLYWYRQTLGQGPEFLTYFQNEAQLEKSRLLSDRFSAERPKGSFSTLEIQRTEQGDSAMYLCASSLVRGGSATNEKLFFGSGTQLSVL.

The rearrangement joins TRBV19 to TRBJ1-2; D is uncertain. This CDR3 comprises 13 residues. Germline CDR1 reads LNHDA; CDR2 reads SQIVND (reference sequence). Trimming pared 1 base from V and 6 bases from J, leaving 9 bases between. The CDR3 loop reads CASSIARNNGYTF. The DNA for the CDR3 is TGTGCCAGTAGTATAGCCAGGAATAATGGCTACACCTTC. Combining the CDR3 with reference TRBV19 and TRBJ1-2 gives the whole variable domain DGGITQSPKYLFRKEGQNVTLSCEQNLNHDAMYWYRQDPGQGLRLIYYSQIVNDFQKGDIAEGYSVSREKKESFPLTVTSAQKNPTAFYLCASSIARNNGYTFGSGTRLTVV.

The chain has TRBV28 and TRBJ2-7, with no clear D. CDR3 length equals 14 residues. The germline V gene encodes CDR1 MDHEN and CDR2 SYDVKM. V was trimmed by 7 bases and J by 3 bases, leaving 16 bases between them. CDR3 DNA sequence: TGTGCCAGCACCCCCGTGATCGGATACTACGAGCAGTACTTC. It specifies CASTPVIGYYEQYF.

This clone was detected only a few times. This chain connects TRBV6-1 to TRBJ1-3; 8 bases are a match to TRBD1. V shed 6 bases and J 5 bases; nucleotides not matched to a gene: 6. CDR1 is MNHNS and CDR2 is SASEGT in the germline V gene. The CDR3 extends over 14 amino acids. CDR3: CASSPGQERNTIYF. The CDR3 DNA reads TGTGCCAGCAGCCCGGGACAGGAGAGAAACACCATATATTTT.

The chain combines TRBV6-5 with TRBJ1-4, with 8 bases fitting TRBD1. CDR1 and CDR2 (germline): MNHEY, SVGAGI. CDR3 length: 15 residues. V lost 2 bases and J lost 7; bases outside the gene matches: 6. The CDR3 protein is CASSYGQGGGEKLFF. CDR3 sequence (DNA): TGTGCCAGCAGTTACGGACAGGGTGGGGGTGAAAAACTGTTTTTT.

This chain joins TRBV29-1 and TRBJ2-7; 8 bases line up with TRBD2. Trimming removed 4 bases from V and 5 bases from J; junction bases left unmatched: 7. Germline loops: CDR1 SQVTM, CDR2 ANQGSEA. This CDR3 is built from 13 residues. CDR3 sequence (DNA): TGCAGCGTTGGTCTCGCGGGGGGCAACGAGCAGTACTTC. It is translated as CSVGLAGGNEQYF.

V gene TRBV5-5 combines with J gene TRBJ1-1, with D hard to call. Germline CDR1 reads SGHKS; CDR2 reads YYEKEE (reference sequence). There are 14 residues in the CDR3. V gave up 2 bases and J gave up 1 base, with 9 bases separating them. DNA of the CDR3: TGTGCCAGCAGCTTTCTAGCAGGGAACACTGAAGCTTTCTTT. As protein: CASSFLAGNTEAFF.

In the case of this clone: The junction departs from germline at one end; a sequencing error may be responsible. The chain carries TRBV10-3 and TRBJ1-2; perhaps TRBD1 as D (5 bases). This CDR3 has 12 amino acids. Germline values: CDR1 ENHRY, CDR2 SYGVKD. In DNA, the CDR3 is TGTGCCATCACTGAGGGGATGGGTGGCTACACCTTC. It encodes CAITEGMGGYTF.

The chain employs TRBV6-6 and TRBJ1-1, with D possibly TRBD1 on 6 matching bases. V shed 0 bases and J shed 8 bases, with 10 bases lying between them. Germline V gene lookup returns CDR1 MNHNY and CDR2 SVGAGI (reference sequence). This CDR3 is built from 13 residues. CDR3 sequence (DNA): TGTGCCAGCAGTTACTCGGAGGGGGTCGAAGCTTTCTTT. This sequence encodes CASSYSEGVEAFF.

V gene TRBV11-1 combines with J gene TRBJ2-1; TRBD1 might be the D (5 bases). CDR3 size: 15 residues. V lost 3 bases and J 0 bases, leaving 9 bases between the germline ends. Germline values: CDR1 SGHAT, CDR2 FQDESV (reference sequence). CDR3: CASSFGQGSYNEQFF. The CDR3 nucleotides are TGTGCCAGCAGCTTCGGGCAGGGCTCCTACAATGAGCAGTTCTTC.

As DNA, the CDR3 is TGTGCCAGTATGAGGGACGGGAACTATGGCTACACCTTC. The encoded protein is CASMRDGNYGYTF. V usage is TRBV19 and J usage is TRBJ1-2; D is perhaps TRBD1 (5 bases). V was clipped by 7 bases and J by 2 bases, with 11 bases between them. Germline V gives CDR1 LNHDA, CDR2 SQIVND (reference sequence). The CDR3 is 13 residues long.

The CDR3 DNA is TGTGCCAGCAGCCAGGGTCCCTACGAGCAGTACTTC. It translates to CASSQGPYEQYF. This sequence joins TRBV6-5 and TRBJ2-7; D perhaps matches TRBD1 (5 bases). The CDR3 extends over 12 amino acids. Germline V gene lookup returns CDR1 MNHEY and CDR2 SVGAGI. Trimming stripped 6 bases from V and 2 bases from J, with 8 bases between.

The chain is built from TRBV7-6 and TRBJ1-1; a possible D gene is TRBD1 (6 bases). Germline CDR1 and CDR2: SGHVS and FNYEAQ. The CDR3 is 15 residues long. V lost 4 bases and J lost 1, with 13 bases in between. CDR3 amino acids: CASSWGPTTNTEAFF. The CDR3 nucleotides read TGTGCCAGCAGCTGGGGGCCAACTACGAACACTGAAGCTTTCTTT.

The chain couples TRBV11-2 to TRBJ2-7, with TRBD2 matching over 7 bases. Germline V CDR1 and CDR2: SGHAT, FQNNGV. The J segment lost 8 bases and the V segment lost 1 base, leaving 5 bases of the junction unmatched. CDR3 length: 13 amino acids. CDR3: CASSLASGLQQYF. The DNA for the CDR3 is TGTGCCAGCAGCTTAGCTAGCGGCCTACAGCAGTACTTC.

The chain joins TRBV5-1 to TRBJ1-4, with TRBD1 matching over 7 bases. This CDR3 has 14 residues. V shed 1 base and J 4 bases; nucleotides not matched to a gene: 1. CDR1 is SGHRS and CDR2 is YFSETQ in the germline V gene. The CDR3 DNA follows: TGCGCCAGCAGCTTGACAGGGGTTAATGAAAAACTGTTTTTT. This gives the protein CASSLTGVNEKLFF.

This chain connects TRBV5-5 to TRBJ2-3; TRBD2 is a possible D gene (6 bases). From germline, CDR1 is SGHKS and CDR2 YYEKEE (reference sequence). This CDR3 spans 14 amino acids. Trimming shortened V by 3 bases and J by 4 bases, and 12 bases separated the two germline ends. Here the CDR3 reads CASSWRADPDTQYF. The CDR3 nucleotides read TGTGCCAGCAGCTGGAGGGCAGACCCAGATACGCAGTATTTT.

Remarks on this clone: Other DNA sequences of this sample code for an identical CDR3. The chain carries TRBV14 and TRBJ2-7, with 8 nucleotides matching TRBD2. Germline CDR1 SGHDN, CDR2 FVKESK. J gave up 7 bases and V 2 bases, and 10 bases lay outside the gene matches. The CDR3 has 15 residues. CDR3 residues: CASSQREGATIEQYF. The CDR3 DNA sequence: TGTGCCAGCAGCCAACGGGAGGGAGCTACGATAGAGCAGTACTTC.